This TCR beta chain was sequenced in a study of blood T cells in healthy people across ages. Broader study findings: With age, beta diversity per million T cells declined roughly linearly, significantly by 30 to 40. Diversity figures based on one million T cells were deemed too low. A strong correlation was seen between TCR beta diversity and naive T cell percentage.

A second PCR, run for roughly 7 to 11 cycles, used a sample-barcoded 5' primer plus a J-beta primer mix. A template-switch adaptor containing 12 random nucleotides labeled each cDNA molecule. MiXCR, applied by TCRdb to the 5' RACE reads, yields one record per CDR3 protein. Here the sample spans 500,000 to 700,000 distinct CDR3 sequences, about 28% being singletons. Concerning this clonotype itself: The antigen is undetermined.

Germline CDR1 and CDR2: SGHRS and YFSETQ. With 1 base removed from V and 5 bases from J, the gap between germline ends came to 10 bases. There are 14 residues in the CDR3. This chain connects TRBV5-1 to TRBJ2-1; the D is unclear. The sequenced sample consisted of blood. This clonotype was obtained from a woman older than 75 in good health. The DNA of the CDR3 is TGCGCCAGCAGCTTGAAGGGCAGTCACAATGAGCAGTTCTTC. Translation gives CASSLKGSHNEQFF.